This entry lists 23 T cell receptor beta chains sequenced from one sample in a study of cytomegalovirus exposure and HLA in healthy donors. Primers: 60 Vbeta forward and 13 Jbeta reverse. The data were produced by immunoSEQ multiplex PCR, yet TCRdb's version contains in-frame clones alone and is incomplete. The data contain 95,000 to 150,000 clones, less than 90% of them singletons. Sequences were obtained from PBMCs. The receptor set was obtained from a man aged 45 to 65 in good health and CMV-seronegative.

For the CDR3, the DNA is TGTGCCAGCAGCGGCGGAGGGCAGGGCATTTACGAGCAGTACTTC. It yields the protein CASSGGGQGIYEQYF. The chain is built from TRBV5-6 and TRBJ2-5, with D possibly matching TRBD2 (6 bases). The DNA end is more similar to TRBJ2-7, so the J call may be wrong. The CDR3 sequence is 15 residues long. The germline gives CDR1 SGHDT, CDR2 YYEEEE.

The chain links TRBV7-2 to TRBJ2-7; 9 nucleotides match TRBD2. The CDR3 is 11 residues long. The trim removed 6 bases at V and 6 bases at J, leaving 0 bases unmatched. Looked up from germline, CDR1 is SGHTA and CDR2 is FQGNSA. CDR3 sequence (DNA): TGTGCCAGCAGGCGGGAGGGCGAGCAGTACTTC. Protein: CASRREGEQYF.

The chain is built from TRBV7-2 and TRBJ1-3; maybe TRBD1 (5 bases). V lost 0 bases and J lost 0, with 9 bases in between. The CDR3 is 16 residues long. CDR1 and CDR2 from the germline V gene are SGHTA and FQGNSA. Here the CDR3 reads CASSLAGANSGNTIYF. CDR3 bases: TGTGCCAGCAGCTTAGCAGGGGCCAACTCTGGAAACACCATATATTTT.

The chain is built from TRBV11-3 and TRBJ1-1; 7 bases align to TRBD1. The CDR3 totals 14 residues. Losses at the gene ends were 2 bases for V and 4 bases for J; bases not matched to a gene: 4. In germline, CDR1 is SGHNT, CDR2 YENEEA. The CDR3 bases are TGTGCCAGCAGCTTAACAGGGGCGGGCACTGAAGCTTTCTTT. Protein product: CASSLTGAGTEAFF.

This chain connects TRBV2 to TRBJ2-1, with 9 bases fitting TRBD2. CDR3 length equals 15 residues. V shed 6 bases, J shed 2 bases, and the junction held 5 bases outside the gene matches. Germline V gives CDR1 SNHLY, CDR2 FYNNEI. Here the CDR3 DNA reads TGTGCCAGCAGGATGCGGGGGGGCACCTACAATGAGCAGTTCTTC. It specifies CASRMRGGTYNEQFF.

This chain connects TRBV7-2 to TRBJ2-5; 7 bases match TRBD2. Germline values: CDR1 SGHTA, CDR2 FQGNSA. Unmatched junction bases numbered 7, after V lost 5 bases and J lost 4 bases. The CDR3 loop spans 14 amino acids. This CDR3 reads CASSVNPGGETQYF. The CDR3 coding sequence is TGTGCCAGCAGCGTCAACCCGGGGGGAGAGACCCAGTACTTC.

This clone was seen a handful of times. The chain carries TRBV7-2 and TRBJ1-5, with no clear D. V lost 6 bases and J lost 9, with 15 bases in between. Germline V lookup: CDR1 SGHTA, CDR2 FQGNSA. The CDR3 totals 13 residues. CDR3 DNA: TGTGCCAGCAGTTCTAGTGAGGGATCGCCCCAGCATTTT. Its protein product is CASSSSEGSPQHF.

J is TRBJ2-7 and V is TRBV28; 8 bases align to TRBD1. Germline V gene lookup returns CDR1 MDHEN and CDR2 SYDVKM. V gave up 3 bases and J gave up 2 bases; unmatched junction bases: 9. The CDR3 runs to 16 residues. This chain's CDR3 is CASSFVGRGLAYEQYF. CDR3 bases: TGTGCCAGCAGTTTTGTTGGCAGGGGGCTTGCCTACGAGCAGTACTTC.

This clone was seen a handful of times. V usage is TRBV6-6 and J usage is TRBJ2-6, with D uncertain. This CDR3 has 15 amino acids. The V end was cut by 5 bases, the J end by 3 bases, with 11 bases between. Germline V CDR1 and CDR2: MNHNY, SVGAGI (reference sequence). For the CDR3, the DNA is TGTGCCAGCAGTACCCTCGTCAGTGGGGCCAACGTCCTGACTTTC. Amino acid sequence: CASSTLVSGANVLTF.

The V and J genes are TRBV13 and TRBJ1-1, with D unclear. Germline V CDR1 and CDR2: PRHDT, FYEKMQ (reference sequence). The CDR3 sequence is 13 residues long. V shed 6 bases and J shed 4 bases, with 12 bases lying between them. Here the CDR3 reads CASSPGWSTEAFF. DNA of the CDR3: TGTGCCAGCAGTCCGGGGTGGAGCACTGAAGCTTTCTTT.

The rearrangement joins TRBV4-3 to TRBJ2-1, with 12 bases fitting TRBD2. CDR3 length equals 16 residues. V shed 4 bases, J shed 9 bases, and the junction held 10 bases outside the gene matches. The V gene's germline CDR1 is LGHNA and CDR2 YSLEER. The CDR3 DNA is TGCGCCAGCAGCCCGCTAGCGGGGGGGCCTTCAGGTGAGCAGTTCTTC. Residues: CASSPLAGGPSGEQFF.

The chain employs TRBV28 and TRBJ2-6; TRBD1 matches 7 bases. The CDR3 contains 16 residues. J gave up 2 bases and V 6 bases, and 7 bases lay outside the gene matches. The germline V gene has CDR1 MDHEN and CDR2 SYDVKM. The CDR3 is CASSTGTATGANVLTF. Here the CDR3 DNA reads TGTGCCAGCAGCACAGGGACAGCTACTGGGGCCAACGTCCTGACTTTC.

This clone was detected a few times. The chain recombines TRBV6-5 with TRBJ1-2, with D possibly TRBD1 on 6 matching bases. Germline CDR1 MNHEY, CDR2 SVGAGI. V was trimmed by 8 bases and J by 4 bases, leaving 14 bases between them. This CDR3 comprises 13 residues. The CDR3 sequence is CASQAGGGYGYTF. CDR3 nucleotides: TGTGCCAGCCAGGCGGGGGGCGGCTATGGCTACACCTTC.

This chain uses TRBV30 with TRBJ2-1, with TRBD1 as a possible D gene (6 bases). The V gene lost 5 bases and the J gene lost 6 bases, with 14 bases spanning the gap. This CDR3 is 13 amino acids long. Germline lookup yields CDR1 GTSNPN and CDR2 SVGIG (reference sequence). CDR3 loop: CAWSRGTPNEQFF. The CDR3 DNA reads as TGTGCCTGGTCCAGAGGGACACCCAATGAGCAGTTCTTC. The variable domain in full, completed from reference TRBV30 and TRBJ2-1, reads SQTIHQWPATLVQPVGSPLSLECTVEGTSNPNLYWYRQAAGRGLQLLFYSVGIGQISSEVPQNLSASRPQDRQFILSSKKLLLSDSGFYLCAWSRGTPNEQFFGPGTRLTVL.

The chain employs TRBV6-5 and TRBJ2-7, with 11 bases aligning to TRBD1. Germline CDR1 MNHEY, CDR2 SVGAGI. V lost 6 bases, J lost 5 bases, and 6 bases stayed unmatched. The CDR3 is 14 amino acids. This chain's CDR3 is CASSRGTGGNEQYF. CDR3 nucleotide sequence: TGTGCCAGCAGCAGGGGGACAGGGGGAAACGAGCAGTACTTC.

This clone was found once. The genes are TRBV6-5 and TRBJ1-2; 7 positions agree with TRBD1. The length of the CDR3 is 14 residues. The ends lost 5 bases at V and 8 bases at J; junction bases unmatched: 11. Looked up from germline, CDR1 is MNHEY and CDR2 is SVGAGI. The CDR3 spells CASSRDSRRGGYTF. The CDR3 nucleotides read TGTGCCAGCAGTCGGGACAGTAGAAGGGGGGGCTACACCTTC.

The rearrangement joins TRBV19 to TRBJ2-3; D gene unclear. V gave up 6 bases and J gave up 2 bases, with 9 bases separating them. Looked up from germline, CDR1 is LNHDA and CDR2 is SQIVND (reference sequence). This CDR3 spans 13 amino acids. For the CDR3, the DNA is TGTGCCAGTAGGGGCAAAGACACAGATACGCAGTATTTT. Protein: CASRGKDTDTQYF.

This clone was recorded a few times. The chain uses TRBV5-1 and TRBJ2-3; D is unresolved. Germline V gene lookup returns CDR1 SGHRS and CDR2 YFSETQ. The CDR3 is made up of 15 amino acids. V was trimmed by 4 bases and J by 2 bases, leaving 14 bases between them. The CDR3: CASSLPGGTTDTQYF. In nucleotides, the CDR3 is TGCGCCAGCAGCCTCCCCGGCGGAACCACAGATACGCAGTATTTT.

The rearrangement links TRBV19 to TRBJ1-5; no firm D call. Germline V gives CDR1 LNHDA, CDR2 SQIVND (reference sequence). There are 15 residues in the CDR3. V lost 0 bases, J lost 0 bases, and 6 bases lay in between. CDR3 protein: CASSIDSDSNQPQHF. In DNA form, the CDR3 reads TGTGCCAGTAGTATAGACAGCGATAGCAATCAGCCCCAGCATTTT.

This clone was observed once. This chain uses TRBV28 with TRBJ2-7; possible D gene TRBD2, 6 bases. CDR3 length: 13 amino acids. The V gene's germline CDR1 is MDHEN and CDR2 SYDVKM. The ends were cut back, 2 bases at V and 7 bases at J, with 12 bases in the middle. CDR3 region: CASSLLLAGEQYF. The CDR3 coding sequence is TGTGCCAGCAGTTTACTCCTGGCGGGGGAGCAGTACTTC.

V is TRBV28 and J is TRBJ2-7; perhaps TRBD2 as D (5 bases). The CDR3 consists of 11 residues. V lost 8 bases and J 4 bases, leaving 9 bases between the germline ends. Germline V gene sequence: CDR1 MDHEN, CDR2 SYDVKM. The CDR3: CASEGTYEQYF. In DNA, the CDR3 is TGTGCCAGCGAGGGAACATACGAGCAGTACTTC.

The chain joins TRBV5-1 to TRBJ1-1; maybe TRBD1 (6 bases). The CDR3 length is 14 residues. Germline CDR1 is SGHRS and CDR2 is YFSETQ. V gave up 3 bases and J gave up 0 bases, with 9 bases separating them. The CDR3 reads CASSSAGVNTEAFF. The CDR3, as DNA: TGCGCCAGCAGCTCCGCAGGGGTGAACACTGAAGCTTTCTTT.

The genes are TRBV5-1 and TRBJ2-5, with 7 bases fitting TRBD1. CDR1 is SGHRS and CDR2 is YFSETQ in the germline V gene. The CDR3 is 15 residues long. J lost 0 bases, V lost 4 bases, and 6 bases had no gene match. For the CDR3, the DNA is TGCGCCAGCAGCCCGAGGACAGGCCACCAAGAGACCCAGTACTTC. Translation: CASSPRTGHQETQYF.